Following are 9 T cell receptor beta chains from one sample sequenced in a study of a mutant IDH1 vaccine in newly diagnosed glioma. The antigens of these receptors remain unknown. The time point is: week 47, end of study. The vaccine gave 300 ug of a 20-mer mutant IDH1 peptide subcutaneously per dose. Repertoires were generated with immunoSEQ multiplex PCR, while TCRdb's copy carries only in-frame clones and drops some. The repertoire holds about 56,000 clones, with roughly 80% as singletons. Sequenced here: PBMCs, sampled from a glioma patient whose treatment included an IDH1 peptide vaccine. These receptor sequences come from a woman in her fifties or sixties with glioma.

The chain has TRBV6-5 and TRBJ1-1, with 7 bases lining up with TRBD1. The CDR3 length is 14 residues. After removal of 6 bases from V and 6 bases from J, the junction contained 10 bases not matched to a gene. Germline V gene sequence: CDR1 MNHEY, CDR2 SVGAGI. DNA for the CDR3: TGTGCCAGCAGCCGGGAGGGAGGGGGCGCTGAAGCTTTCTTT. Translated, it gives CASSREGGGAEAFF.

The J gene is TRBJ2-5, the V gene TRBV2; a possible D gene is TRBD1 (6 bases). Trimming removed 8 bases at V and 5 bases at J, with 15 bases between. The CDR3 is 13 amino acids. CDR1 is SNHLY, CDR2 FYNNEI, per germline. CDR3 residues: CASCRDIGETQYF. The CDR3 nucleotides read TGTGCCAGCTGCCGGGACATAGGTGAGACCCAGTACTTC.

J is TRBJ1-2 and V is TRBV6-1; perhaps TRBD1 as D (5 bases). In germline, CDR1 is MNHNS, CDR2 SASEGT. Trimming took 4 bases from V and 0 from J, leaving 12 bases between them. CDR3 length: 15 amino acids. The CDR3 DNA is TGTGCCAGCAGTGTCTCCGGGACTGCTAACTATGGCTACACCTTC. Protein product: CASSVSGTANYGYTF.

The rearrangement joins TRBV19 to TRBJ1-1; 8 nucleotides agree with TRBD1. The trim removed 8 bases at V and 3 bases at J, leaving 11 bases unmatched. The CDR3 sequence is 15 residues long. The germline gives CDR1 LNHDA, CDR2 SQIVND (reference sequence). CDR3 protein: CASFGQGPGHTEAFF. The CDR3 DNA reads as TGTGCCAGTTTTGGACAGGGACCAGGTCACACTGAAGCTTTCTTT.

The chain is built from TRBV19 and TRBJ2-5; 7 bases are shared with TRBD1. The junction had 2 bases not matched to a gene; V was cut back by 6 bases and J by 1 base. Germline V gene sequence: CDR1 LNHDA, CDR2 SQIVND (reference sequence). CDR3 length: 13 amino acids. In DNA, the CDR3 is TGTGCCAGTAGGACAGGGTTCCAAGAGACCCAGTACTTC. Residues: CASRTGFQETQYF.

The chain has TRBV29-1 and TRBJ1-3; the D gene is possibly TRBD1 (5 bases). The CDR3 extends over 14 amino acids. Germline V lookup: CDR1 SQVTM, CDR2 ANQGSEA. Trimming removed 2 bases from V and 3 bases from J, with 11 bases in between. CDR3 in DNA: TGCAGCGTTGAACCGGGGGGGATTGGAAACACCATATATTTT. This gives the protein CSVEPGGIGNTIYF.

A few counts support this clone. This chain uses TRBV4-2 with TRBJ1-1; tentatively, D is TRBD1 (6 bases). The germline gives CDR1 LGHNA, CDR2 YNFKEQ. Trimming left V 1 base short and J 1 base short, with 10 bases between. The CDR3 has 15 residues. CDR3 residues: CASSQGDRQNTEAFF. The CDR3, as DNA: TGTGCCAGCAGCCAAGGAGACAGGCAGAACACTGAAGCTTTCTTT.

CDR3 DNA sequence: TGTGCCAGCAGTTTGACACTTAGCAATCAGCCCCAGCATTTT. It translates to CASSLTLSNQPQHF. The rearrangement joins TRBV28 to TRBJ1-5; unclear D gene. The germline V gene encodes CDR1 MDHEN and CDR2 SYDVKM. The CDR3 covers 14 residues. Trimming pared 3 bases from V and 0 bases from J, leaving 6 bases between.

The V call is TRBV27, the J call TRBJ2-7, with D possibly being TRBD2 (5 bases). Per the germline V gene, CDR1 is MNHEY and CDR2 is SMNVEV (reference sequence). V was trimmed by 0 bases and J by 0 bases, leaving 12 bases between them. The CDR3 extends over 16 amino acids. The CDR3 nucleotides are TGTGCCAGCAGTTTATCCGCCACCGGGGTCTCCTACGAGCAGTACTTC. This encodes CASSLSATGVSYEQYF.